The present entry profiles one T cell receptor (beta chain) with its context. Other DNA sequences of this sample code for an identical CDR3. This specimen belongs to a study of early stage breast cancer tumors. Looking at the study overall: Each sample averaged roughly 10-fold read coverage.

Deletions cut 2 bases from V and 0 bases from J, with 6 bases between. The germline V gene encodes CDR1 GTSNPN and CDR2 SVGIG (reference sequence). This CDR3 region has 13 residues. Generated by immunoSEQ multiplex PCR, the TCRdb table keeps only in-frame clones and is missing some. The sample includes 10,000 or so clones, under 80% of them seen just once. Sequencing used normal breast tissue next to the tumor. The clonotype originates from a person in their 40s with breast cancer. This sequence joins TRBV30 and TRBJ2-3; no firm D call. In nucleotides, the CDR3 is TGTGCCTGGAGTCGCGTCAGCACAGATACGCAGTATTTT. This codes for CAWSRVSTDTQYF. Filled out from reference TRBV30 and TRBJ2-3, the complete variable domain reads SQTIHQWPATLVQPVGSPLSLECTVEGTSNPNLYWYRQAAGRGLQLLFYSVGIGQISSEVPQNLSASRPQDRQFILSSKKLLLSDSGFYLCAWSRVSTDTQYFGPGTRLTVL.